The next 14 T cell receptor beta chains were all read from a single sample in a study of blood T cell repertoires in COVID-19. Some clones are missing from TCRdb's copy, which holds only in-frame ones; the method was immunoSEQ multiplex PCR. The data show roughly 47,000 clones, approximately 85% seen once. The sequencing sample was made of peripheral blood. These receptors came from a woman of 80 years or more with COVID-19, enrolled during active disease.

This clone was detected once. The gene calls are TRBV5-5 and TRBJ1-2; D is perhaps TRBD1 (6 bases). Germline V gene lookup returns CDR1 SGHKS and CDR2 YYEKEE (reference sequence). The CDR3 has 15 residues. Between the trimmed V and J ends, which lost 4 bases and 1 base, there was a span of 14 bases. DNA for the CDR3: TGTGCCAGCAGCCCACTTACAGGGCTTAACTATGGCTACACCTTC. Translating gives CASSPLTGLNYGYTF.

The chain is built from TRBV3-1 (or the pseudogene TRBV3-2) and TRBJ2-7; D unclear. With 0 bases removed from V and 1 base from J, the gap between germline ends came to 13 bases. Per the germline V gene, CDR1 is LGHDT and CDR2 is YNNKEL (reference sequence). The CDR3 extends over 16 amino acids. CDR3 sequence reads: CASSQEAGSESYEQYF. DNA of the CDR3: TGTGCCAGCAGCCAAGAAGCAGGCAGTGAGTCCTACGAGCAGTACTTC.

V and J are TRBV4-1 and TRBJ1-1; D call uncertain. V was clipped by 0 bases and J by 1 base, with 15 bases between them. From germline, CDR1 is MGHRA and CDR2 YSYEKL. The CDR3 extends over 17 amino acids. The CDR3 here is CASSQDEESPPNTEAFF. In DNA form, the CDR3 reads TGCGCCAGCAGCCAAGACGAGGAAAGTCCCCCGAACACTGAAGCTTTCTTT.

V gene TRBV10-3 combines with J gene TRBJ2-7; 9 bases are a match to TRBD1. The CDR3 contains 14 residues. Germline V lookup: CDR1 ENHRY, CDR2 SYGVKD. Trimming at V came to 10 bases and at J to 5 bases, leaving 12 bases not matched to a gene. In DNA, the CDR3 is TGTGCCACCGCCCCAGGACAGGGGTTCCACGAGCAGTACTTC. Protein sequence: CATAPGQGFHEQYF.

This clone has more than one count but fewer than ten. The chain recombines TRBV15 with TRBJ2-7, with a possible D match to TRBD1 (5 bases). Germline V gene data show CDR1 as LNHNV and CDR2 as YYDKDF (reference sequence). The ends were cut back, 0 bases at V and 0 bases at J, with 9 bases in the middle. This CDR3 is built from 15 residues. The CDR3 here is CATSRDRASSYEQYF. The CDR3 DNA reads TGTGCCACCAGCAGAGACAGGGCTAGCTCCTACGAGCAGTACTTC. Variable domain in full (rest from reference TRBV15 and TRBJ2-7): DAMVIQNPRYQVTQFGKPVTLSCSQTLNHNVMYWYQQKSSQAPKLLFHYYDKDFNNEADTPDNFQSRRPNTSFCFLDIRSPGLGDTAMYLCATSRDRASSYEQYFGPGTRLTVT.

This clone was detected a few times. The rearrangement joins TRBV7-9 to TRBJ1-6; tentatively, D is TRBD1 (6 bases). The V and J ends lost 7 bases and 6 bases respectively, with 13 bases between them. Germline V gives CDR1 SEHNR, CDR2 FQNEAQ (reference sequence). The CDR3 consists of 14 residues. The CDR3 loop reads CASTPGTPNSPLHF. In nucleotides, the CDR3 is TGTGCCAGCACTCCCGGGACACCTAATTCACCCCTCCACTTT.

The chain recombines TRBV7-8 with TRBJ1-5; the match to TRBD1 covers 7 bases. The CDR3 is 15 residues long. The J segment lost 3 bases and the V segment lost 4 bases, leaving 6 bases of the junction unmatched. Germline CDR1 and CDR2: SGHVS and FQNEAQ. This chain's CDR3 is CASSSRDRLNQPQHF. CDR3 sequence (DNA): TGTGCCAGCAGCTCTCGGGACAGACTCAATCAGCCCCAGCATTTT.

The chain carries TRBV5-4 and TRBJ2-2; the D gene is possibly TRBD1 (5 bases). CDR1 is SGHNT, CDR2 YYREEE, per germline (reference sequence). Trimming left V 0 bases short and J 5 bases short, with 11 bases between. The CDR3 spans 15 residues. The CDR3 here is CASSLASQGTGELFF. Written as DNA, the CDR3 is TGTGCCAGCAGCTTGGCCTCCCAGGGAACCGGGGAGCTGTTTTTT. The whole variable domain, filled in from reference TRBV5-4 and TRBJ2-2, reads ETGVTQSPTHLIKTRGQQVTLRCSSQSGHNTVSWYQQALGQGPQFIFQYYREEENGRGNFPPRFSGLQFPNYSSELNVNALELDDSALYLCASSLASQGTGELFFGEGSRLTVL.

The chain joins TRBV18 to TRBJ1-1; D is undetermined. Germline CDR1 is KGHSH and CDR2 is LQKENI. This CDR3 region has 15 residues. V was clipped by 4 bases and J by 2 bases, with 14 bases between them. The CDR3 nucleotides read TGTGCCAGCTCACGAACCTGGACTGAAAACACTGAAGCTTTCTTT. Its translation is CASSRTWTENTEAFF.

The chain couples TRBV5-4 to TRBJ1-4; the match to TRBD1 covers 9 bases. With 5 bases clipped from V and 7 bases from J, the junction kept 9 bases outside the gene matches. The CDR3 sequence is 15 residues long. Germline values: CDR1 SGHNT, CDR2 YYREEE (reference sequence). The CDR3 DNA reads TGTGCCAGCAGTTGGCAGACAGGGGGTGCTGAAAAACTGTTTTTT. Translating gives CASSWQTGGAEKLFF.

The genes are TRBV28 and TRBJ1-1, with unresolved D. Germline assignment: CDR1 MDHEN and CDR2 SYDVKM. There are 11 residues in the CDR3. Trimming took off 5 bases at V and 6 bases at J, with 7 bases between the two ends. The CDR3 sequence is CASSLTAEAFF. CDR3 sequence (DNA): TGTGCCAGCAGTCTTACAGCTGAAGCTTTCTTT.

The table lists this clone with a few counts. J is TRBJ1-5 and V is TRBV6-5; no clear D. Germline CDR1 is MNHEY and CDR2 is SVGAGI. The length of the CDR3 is 13 residues. The V end was cut by 2 bases, the J end by 4 bases, with 6 bases between. The CDR3 reads CASSYELNQPQHF. DNA of the CDR3: TGTGCCAGCAGTTACGAACTGAATCAGCCCCAGCATTTT.

Remarks on this clone: At the DNA level, this CDR3 is encoded by other sequences in the same sample as well. V usage is TRBV5-1 and J usage is TRBJ2-1; 7 bases line up with TRBD1. Germline CDR1 and CDR2: SGHRS and YFSETQ. Unmatched junction bases numbered 3, after V lost 3 bases and J lost 0 bases. The CDR3 sequence is 15 residues long. Written as DNA, the CDR3 is TGCGCCAGCAGCTACCGACAGGGCTCCTACAATGAGCAGTTCTTC. It is translated as CASSYRQGSYNEQFF.

The V and J genes are TRBV29-1 and TRBJ1-1; possible D gene TRBD1, 6 bases. Germline V gene data show CDR1 as SQVTM and CDR2 as ANQGSEA. This CDR3 region has 13 residues. Trimming took off 4 bases at V and 0 bases at J, with 9 bases between the two ends. The CDR3 reads CSVVRDMNTEAFF. The DNA of the CDR3 is TGCAGCGTTGTAAGGGACATGAACACTGAAGCTTTCTTT.